Following are 27 T cell receptor beta chains from one sample sequenced in a study of Graves' ophthalmopathy and Graves' hyperthyroidism. Amplified material comprised TCR beta CDR3 regions derived from RNA transcripts. After a first-round RT-PCR with HTBI primers, a second-round multiplex PCR was run. In TCRdb, the multiplex PCR reads were re-called with MiXCR into one record per CDR3 protein. The sample holds fewer than 350,000 distinct CDR3 sequences, about 17% seen once. The sample taken for sequencing was peripheral blood. These receptors all stem from an adult man with Graves' ophthalmopathy.

This clonotype was detected ten times or more. V is TRBV6-1 and J is TRBJ1-3, with D tentatively TRBD1 (5 bases). Germline assignment: CDR1 MNHNS and CDR2 SASEGT. The CDR3 sequence is 15 residues long. V was pared by 6 bases and J by 2 bases, with 14 bases between. Here the CDR3 reads CASSPQRGPGNTIYF. The CDR3 DNA is TGTGCCAGCAGCCCCCAGCGGGGACCTGGAAACACCATATATTTT.

This clonotype was observed at least ten times. The V and J genes are TRBV18 and TRBJ1-5; D is perhaps TRBD1 (5 bases). This CDR3 region has 13 residues. Trimming stripped 3 bases from V and 3 bases from J, with 6 bases between. Per germline, CDR1 KGHSH and CDR2 LQKENI. The CDR3 sequence: CASSPDINQPQHF. The CDR3 nucleotides read TGTGCCAGCTCACCGGACATCAATCAGCCCCAGCATTTT.

The V call is TRBV28, the J call TRBJ1-1; D perhaps matches TRBD1 (6 bases). The V end was cut by 1 base, the J end by 5 bases, with 20 bases between. The CDR3 loop spans 17 amino acids. Germline loops: CDR1 MDHEN, CDR2 SYDVKM. The CDR3 region has the DNA TGTGCCAGCAGTTTATCCCCTGAACAGGGACTTAGAACTGAAGCTTTCTTT. Translation: CASSLSPEQGLRTEAFF.

Ten or more counts support this clonotype. The chain carries TRBV2 and TRBJ2-7, with TRBD1 identical over 9 bases. The CDR3 loop spans 14 amino acids. Germline V gives CDR1 SNHLY, CDR2 FYNNEI. V trimming: 6 bases; J trimming: 3 bases; junction bases outside the gene matches: 6. CDR3 in amino acids: CASRKDRGLYEQYF. The CDR3 nucleotides are TGTGCCAGCAGGAAGGACAGGGGTCTCTACGAGCAGTACTTC. Drawing the rest from reference TRBV2 and TRBJ2-7, the complete variable domain is EPEVTQTPSHQVTQMGQEVILRCVPISNHLYFYWYRQILGQKVEFLVSFYNNEISEKSEIFDDQFSVERPDGSNFTLKIRSTKLEDSAMYFCASRKDRGLYEQYFGPGTRLTVT.

This clonotype was counted ten times or more. V gene TRBV10-1 combines with J gene TRBJ2-5; TRBD2 might be the D (6 bases). CDR1 and CDR2 from the germline V gene are WNHNN and SYGVQD (reference sequence). The CDR3 loop spans 16 amino acids. V was trimmed by 3 bases and J by 2 bases, leaving 16 bases between them. This chain's CDR3 is CASSDSGDGLQETQYF. For the CDR3, the DNA is TGCGCCAGCAGTGACTCGGGGGACGGATTACAAGAGACCCAGTACTTC.

In this sample, this clonotype turned up many times. The CDR3 DNA follows: TGTGCCAGCAGACAAAGGACTAGCGGGAGGAACGAGCAGTACTTC. Its protein product is CASRQRTSGRNEQYF. The chain carries TRBV6-1 and TRBJ2-7, with TRBD2 matching over 14 bases. In germline, CDR1 is MNHNS, CDR2 SASEGT. J gave up 5 bases and V 6 bases, and 6 bases lay outside the gene matches. The length of the CDR3 is 15 residues.

Ten or more counts support this clonotype. This chain links TRBV4-2 with TRBJ2-7; 9 nucleotides match TRBD1. The CDR3 totals 15 residues. Germline CDR1 LGHNA, CDR2 YNFKEQ. J lost 4 bases, V lost 5 bases, and 9 bases had no gene match. CDR3 DNA: TGTGCCAGCAGCACCCGGGACAGGGCCGTTTACGAGCAGTACTTC. Residues: CASSTRDRAVYEQYF.

This clonotype was seen at least ten times. The chain is built from TRBV6-5 and TRBJ1-5; TRBD1 might be the D (5 bases). V was cut by 2 bases and J by 2 bases, with 13 bases left in between. This CDR3 is built from 16 residues. From germline, CDR1 is MNHEY and CDR2 SVGAGI. In DNA, the CDR3 is TGTGCCAGCAGTTACCCGGGACCACGTGGCAATCAGCCCCAGCATTTT. This sequence encodes CASSYPGPRGNQPQHF.

The table lists this clonotype with many counts. This chain links TRBV20-1 with TRBJ2-5; D ambiguous. V was pared by 4 bases and J by 0 bases, with 6 bases between. The germline V gene encodes CDR1 DFQATT and CDR2 SNEGSKA (reference sequence). The CDR3 has 12 amino acids. CDR3: CSAIGYQETQYF. The CDR3 DNA reads as TGCAGTGCTATAGGCTACCAAGAGACCCAGTACTTC.

This clonotype was recorded at least ten times. CDR3 DNA: TGCAGCGTTGAGTTCAGGGTAAGCACTGAAGCTTTCTTT. Encoded protein: CSVEFRVSTEAFF. The V call is TRBV29-1, the J call TRBJ1-1, with D possibly being TRBD1 (5 bases). The V end was cut by 3 bases, the J end by 4 bases, with 12 bases between. CDR1 and CDR2 (germline): SQVTM, ANQGSEA. This CDR3 contains 13 residues.

This clonotype has ten or more counts. The gene calls are TRBV6-5 and TRBJ1-1; 10 nucleotides agree with TRBD1. In germline, CDR1 is MNHEY, CDR2 SVGAGI. J was trimmed by 4 bases and V by 0 bases; bases with no gene match: 2. CDR3 length: 15 residues. The CDR3 coding sequence is TGTGCCAGCAGTTACTCGGGACAGGGGCTCACTGAAGCTTTCTTT. This sequence encodes CASSYSGQGLTEAFF.

In this sample, this clonotype turned up a few times. V is TRBV6-1 and J is TRBJ2-5, with D possibly TRBD1 on 6 matching bases. The germline gives CDR1 MNHNS, CDR2 SASEGT. V shed 8 bases and J shed 2 bases, with 15 bases lying between them. The CDR3 spans 14 residues. The CDR3 here is CASGLPGQQETQYF. The DNA of the CDR3 is TGTGCCAGCGGGCTTCCAGGACAGCAAGAGACCCAGTACTTC.

This clonotype was counted at least ten times. V and J are TRBV9 and TRBJ1-1; perhaps TRBD1 as D (6 bases). V was trimmed by 7 bases and J by 7 bases, leaving 11 bases between them. The CDR3 consists of 11 residues. Germline loops: CDR1 SGDLS, CDR2 YYNGEE. The CDR3 region is CASEEGGEAFF. The CDR3 DNA is TGTGCCAGCGAAGAAGGGGGTGAAGCTTTCTTT.

In this sample, this clonotype turned up many times. The chain links TRBV7-9 to TRBJ1-1; the D is unclear. Germline V lookup: CDR1 SEHNR, CDR2 FQNEAQ (reference sequence). The CDR3 sequence is 14 residues long. The V end lost 5 bases, the J end lost 2 bases, and 12 bases lay between the germline ends. The CDR3 nucleotides read TGTGCCAGCAGCACCCCGGCCGGCAACACTGAAGCTTTCTTT. This translates into CASSTPAGNTEAFF.

This clonotype came up many times. The gene calls are TRBV4-3 and TRBJ1-1; D is perhaps TRBD1 (5 bases). V dropped 2 bases and J dropped 7 bases, with 17 bases sitting between them. The CDR3 spans 15 residues. Germline V lookup: CDR1 LGHNA, CDR2 YSLEER. The CDR3 nucleotides read TGCGCCAGCAGCCAAAACCTCGTCAGGGTGGATGAAGCTTTCTTT. This codes for CASSQNLVRVDEAFF.

This clonotype has a count of ten or more. This rearrangement joins TRBV30 to TRBJ1-1; 8 bases agree with TRBD1. V dropped 4 bases and J dropped 1; count of bases not matched to a gene: 11. Looked up from germline, CDR1 is GTSNPN and CDR2 is SVGIG (reference sequence). The CDR3 has 16 residues. The CDR3, as DNA: TGTGCCTGGACTAAGATCGCCGGGACAGGGAACACTGAAGCTTTCTTT. Its protein product is CAWTKIAGTGNTEAFF.

The V call is TRBV12-3 or TRBV12-4, the J call TRBJ1-5; D ambiguous. The V gene lost 3 bases and the J gene lost 5 bases, with 8 bases spanning the gap. The CDR3 extends over 13 amino acids. For the CDR3, the DNA is TGTGCCAGCAGTTTGACCGAGCATCAGCCCCAGCATTTT. Translating it yields CASSLTEHQPQHF.

The sample holds many counts of this clonotype. The chain uses TRBV19 and TRBJ2-5; 7 bases fit TRBD1. The junction had 5 bases not matched to a gene; V was cut back by 5 bases and J by 5 bases. CDR3 length equals 13 residues. Germline values: CDR1 LNHDA, CDR2 SQIVND (reference sequence). In DNA form, the CDR3 reads TGTGCCAGTAGTCGGGACAGTTGGGAGACCCAGTACTTC. It specifies CASSRDSWETQYF.

This clonotype was recorded many times. The CDR3 here is CASSLDDRIAKNIQYF. CDR3 nucleotide sequence: TGCGCCAGCAGCTTGGACGACAGAATAGCCAAAAACATTCAGTACTTC. V is TRBV5-1 and J is TRBJ2-4, with TRBD1 as a possible D gene (5 bases). This CDR3 comprises 16 residues. Between the trimmed V and J ends, which lost 0 bases and 0 bases, there was a span of 10 bases. Germline V lookup: CDR1 SGHRS, CDR2 YFSETQ. The full variable domain, completed using reference TRBV5-1 and TRBJ2-4, is KAGVTQTPRYLIKTRGQQVTLSCSPISGHRSVSWYQQTPGQGLQFLFEYFSETQRNKGNFPGRFSGRQFSNSRSEMNVSTLELGDSALYLCASSLDDRIAKNIQYFGAGTRLSVL.

The rearrangement uses TRBV24-1 and TRBJ1-1; weak D call: TRBD1 (5 bases). Trimming removed 6 bases from V and 4 bases from J, with 11 bases in between. CDR1 and CDR2 (germline): KGHDR, SFDVKD. This CDR3 contains 13 residues. The CDR3 DNA sequence: TGTGCCACCAGTCTAGCAGGGACCACTGAAGCTTTCTTT. It is translated as CATSLAGTTEAFF.

This clonotype came up many times. The chain uses TRBV6-2 or TRBV6-3 and TRBJ1-2; D gene unclear. Trimming removed 2 bases from V and 3 bases from J, with 13 bases in between. Germline V CDR1 and CDR2: MNHEY, SVGEGT. The CDR3 spans 15 residues. In DNA, the CDR3 is TGTGCCAGCAGTTACGAGGCCAACTCCTACTATGGCTACACCTTC. This encodes CASSYEANSYYGYTF.

The table lists this clonotype with many counts. The gene calls are TRBV27 and TRBJ1-2; TRBD1 matches 8 bases. V dropped 6 bases and J dropped 2; count of bases not matched to a gene: 8. Germline V CDR1 and CDR2: MNHEY, SMNVEV (reference sequence). The CDR3 spans 15 residues. The CDR3 DNA reads as TGTGCCAGCAGCGAAACCGGGACAGGCAACTATGGCTACACCTTC. Residues: CASSETGTGNYGYTF.

This clonotype was detected many times. This chain connects TRBV6-1 to TRBJ2-7; 9 bases match TRBD1. After removal of 5 bases from V and 5 bases from J, the junction contained 10 bases not matched to a gene. Germline loops: CDR1 MNHNS, CDR2 SASEGT. CDR3 length: 15 residues. The CDR3 is CASSNPGTGPHEQYF. CDR3 sequence (DNA): TGTGCCAGCAGTAATCCAGGGACAGGGCCCCACGAGCAGTACTTC.

This clonotype has a count of ten or more. The chain couples TRBV20-1 to TRBJ1-2; D is possibly TRBD1 (6 bases). The CDR3 runs to 16 residues. Trimming removed 0 bases at V and 4 bases at J, with 18 bases between. Germline-derived CDR1 and CDR2 are DFQATT and SNEGSKA (reference sequence). CDR3 residues: CSARDLQGRQVYGYTF. The CDR3 nucleotides are TGCAGTGCTAGAGATCTCCAGGGCAGACAGGTCTATGGCTACACCTTC.

The chain carries TRBV7-2 and TRBJ2-5, with 9 positions matching TRBD2. The germline V gene has CDR1 SGHTA and CDR2 FQGNSA. Unmatched junction bases numbered 6, after V lost 5 bases and J lost 5 bases. The CDR3 runs to 14 residues. The CDR3 nucleotides read TGTGCCAGCAGCCGTAGCGGGAGTCTGGAGACCCAGTACTTC. It codes for CASSRSGSLETQYF.

This clonotype came up many times. Its ends do not fully match the called genes, so a read error is possible. This chain joins TRBV6-5 and TRBJ1-1; D not certain. This CDR3 comprises 14 residues. Germline assignment: CDR1 MNHEY and CDR2 SVGAGI. The CDR3 region is CASSYSTVNTKAFF. The CDR3 bases are TGTGCCAGCAGTTACTCCACAGTAAACACTAAAGCTTTCTTT.

This clonotype was seen repeatedly, ten times or more. V gene TRBV7-2 combines with J gene TRBJ2-5; 8 bases agree with TRBD2. CDR3 length: 15 residues. V shed 0 bases and J 4 bases; nucleotides not matched to a gene: 4. Germline CDR1 SGHTA, CDR2 FQGNSA. The CDR3 sequence is CASSLARGALETQYF. The CDR3, as DNA: TGTGCCAGCAGCTTAGCGCGGGGGGCACTAGAGACCCAGTACTTC. Combining the CDR3 with reference TRBV7-2 and TRBJ2-5 gives the whole variable domain GAGVSQSPSNKVTEKGKDVELRCDPISGHTALYWYRQSLGQGLEFLIYFQGNSAPDKSGLPSDRFSAERTGGSVSTLTIQRTQQEDSAVYLCASSLARGALETQYFGPGTRLLVL.